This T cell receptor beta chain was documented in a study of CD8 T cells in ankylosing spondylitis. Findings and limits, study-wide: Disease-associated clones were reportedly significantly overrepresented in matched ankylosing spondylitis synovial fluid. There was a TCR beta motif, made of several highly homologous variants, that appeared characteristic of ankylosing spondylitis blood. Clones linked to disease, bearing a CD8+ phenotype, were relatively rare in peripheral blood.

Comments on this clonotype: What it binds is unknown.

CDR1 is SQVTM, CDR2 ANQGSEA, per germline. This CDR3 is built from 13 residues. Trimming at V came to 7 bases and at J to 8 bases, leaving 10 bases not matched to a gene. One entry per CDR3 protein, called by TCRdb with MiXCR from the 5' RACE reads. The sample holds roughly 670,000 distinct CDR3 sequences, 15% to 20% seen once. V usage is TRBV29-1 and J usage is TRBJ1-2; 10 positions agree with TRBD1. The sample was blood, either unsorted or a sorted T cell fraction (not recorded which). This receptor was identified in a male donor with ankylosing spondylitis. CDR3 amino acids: CSALWGTGDGYTF. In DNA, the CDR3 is TGCAGCGCGTTGTGGGGGACAGGGGACGGCTACACCTTC.